A selection of T cell receptor beta chains follows, all from one sample in a study of regulatory T cells in long-lasting Graves disease. TCRdb redid the calling of the multiplex PCR reads with MiXCR, one entry per CDR3 protein. This sample has about 440,000 distinct CDR3 sequences; just under 15% occur once, and the top ten carry approximately 16%. The same sample was also used in a study of T cells in Graves' hyperthyroidism and ophthalmopathy.

The input for sequencing was peripheral blood mononuclear cells (PBMCs), taken at new diagnosis, from a patient treated with antithyroid drugs. Receptor source: a woman in her 30s with Graves disease. CDR3s include the opening cysteine and the closing phenylalanine or tryptophan. The order of the fields is clone size, V gene, J gene, D gene, CDR3 protein, CDR3 DNA. A D gene is named only where the DNA matches it firmly. Expanded clones get a size class; other rows say once, few or many, or leave the size out.

many	TRBV29-1	TRBJ2-3	TRBD2	CSSRGAGPTDTQYF	TGCAGCTCCCGCGGAGCGGGACCTACAGATACGCAGTATTTT
few	TRBV15	TRBJ2-4	TRBD1	CATSRVTGGQVNIQYF	TGTGCCACCAGCAGGGTGACAGGGGGCCAGGTAAACATTCAGTACTTC
many	TRBV27	TRBJ2-5	.	CASSLSARASLVKETQYF	TGTGCCAGCAGTTTATCCGCCCGAGCGTCGCTAGTGAAAGAGACCCAGTACTTC
few	TRBV27	TRBJ2-1	TRBD2	CASSLSFIGRSFDRNEQFF	TGTGCCAGCAGTTTGTCGTTTATCGGGAGGTCATTTGATCGCAATGAGCAGTTCTTC
few	TRBV10-2	TRBJ2-3	TRBD1	CASSTGGGTDTQYF	TGCGCCAGCAGCACAGGGGGCGGCACAGATACGCAGTATTTT
.	TRBV4-2	TRBJ1-2	.	CASSQDVYRYGYTF	TGTGCCAGCAGCCAAGATGTGTATCGGTATGGCTACACCTTC
many	TRBV11-3	TRBJ2-3	.	CASSPGRGGRSTDTQYF	TGTGCCAGCAGCCCCGGGCGGGGCGGGCGGAGCACAGATACGCAGTATTTT
many	TRBV5-1	TRBJ1-1	.	CASSGVGLPEAFF	TGCGCCAGCAGCGGGGTGGGGCTTCCTGAAGCTTTCTTT
many	TRBV11-1	TRBJ1-1	.	CASSRQEGAAEAFF	TGTGCCAGCAGCCGACAGGAAGGAGCGGCTGAAGCTTTCTTT
many	TRBV19	TRBJ2-3	TRBD2	CASSIPAGGRTTDTQYF	TGTGCCAGTAGTATACCGGCGGGCGGGAGGACTACAGATACGCAGTATTTT
many	TRBV5-8	TRBJ2-1	.	CASSLRTWSSNEQFF	TGTGCCAGCAGCTTGCGGACCTGGAGCTCGAATGAGCAGTTCTTC
few	TRBV19	TRBJ1-2	.	CASSIQGGGYTF	TGTGCCAGTAGTATACAGGGTGGCGGCTACACCTTC
.	TRBV5-1	TRBJ1-3	.	CASSANSGNTIYF	TGCGCCAGCAGCGCGAACTCTGGAAACACCATATATTTT
many	TRBV7-2	TRBJ2-7	.	CASSQAWEEQYF	TGTGCCAGCAGCCAAGCTTGGGAGGAGCAGTACTTC
.	TRBV6-2/TRBV6-3	TRBJ2-3	.	CASSDSRDTQYF	TGTGCCAGCAGTGATAGTAGAGATACGCAGTATTTT
many	TRBV20-1	TRBJ2-1	.	CSALFYNEQFF	TGCAGTGCACTGTTCTACAATGAGCAGTTCTTC
few	TRBV11-3	TRBJ2-4	.	CASSRLGRTKNIQYF	TGTGCCAGCAGCCGCTTAGGGCGGACGAAAAACATTCAGTACTTC
many	TRBV7-3	TRBJ2-3	TRBD2	CASSLMTGLAGGPRADTQYF	TGTGCCAGCAGCTTAATGACCGGACTAGCGGGAGGGCCGAGGGCAGATACGCAGTATTTT
few	TRBV28	TRBJ2-7	.	CASSALFGSYEQYF	TGTGCCAGCAGTGCCCTCTTCGGCTCCTACGAGCAGTACTTC
many	TRBV27	TRBJ2-3	TRBD1	CASQGQGAIGDTQYF	TGTGCCAGTCAAGGACAGGGGGCAATCGGAGATACGCAGTATTTT
many	TRBV20-1	TRBJ2-5	TRBD2	CSVLPGGLLRETQYF	TGCAGTGTTCTTCCGGGAGGCCTTCTCCGGGAGACCCAGTACTTC
.	TRBV19	TRBJ2-1	.	CASSIDIATAYNEQFF	TGTGCCAGTAGTATAGACATAGCGACCGCCTACAATGAGCAGTTCTTC
many	TRBV11-2	TRBJ2-1	.	CASSLDPAASSYNEQFF	TGTGCCAGCAGCTTAGACCCAGCTGCGAGCTCCTACAATGAGCAGTTCTTC
few	TRBV5-1	TRBJ2-1	.	CASSLAAVSYNEQFF	TGCGCCAGCAGCTTGGCGGCGGTTTCCTACAATGAGCAGTTCTTC
.	TRBV12-3/TRBV12-4	TRBJ1-6	.	CASSSHTLTNSPLHF	TGTGCCAGCAGTTCCCACACCCTTACTAATTCACCCCTCCACTTT
many	TRBV7-3	TRBJ2-3	TRBD2	CASSLSSSGGSGDTQYF	TGTGCCAGCAGCTTATCGTCTAGCGGGGGGTCCGGTGATACGCAGTATTTT
.	TRBV6-2/TRBV6-3	TRBJ2-4	.	CASRGFGFAKNIQYF	TGTGCCAGCAGAGGGTTCGGGTTTGCCAAAAACATTCAGTACTTC
few	TRBV29-1	TRBJ2-2	.	CSALDLTGELFF	TGCAGCGCGTTGGATTTAACCGGGGAGCTGTTTTTT
many	TRBV2	TRBJ1-2	.	CASSDLGGYTF	TGTGCCAGCAGTGATTTGGGTGGCTACACCTTC
many	TRBV7-6	TRBJ2-5	.	CASSPRGRPEETQYF	TGTGCCAGCAGCCCCCGTGGCAGGCCCGAAGAGACCCAGTACTTC
few	TRBV5-8	TRBJ2-1	TRBD2	CASSSKGLAGGSSYNEQFF	TGTGCCAGCAGCTCGAAGGGACTAGCGGGAGGGAGCTCCTACAATGAGCAGTTCTTC
.	TRBV5-4	TRBJ2-1	.	CASIPGGTASYNEQLF	TGTGCCAGCATCCCGGGCGGGACAGCGTCCTACAATGAGCAGCTCTTC
.	TRBV2	TRBJ1-2	TRBD1	CASSVDRAYGYTF	TGTGCCAGCAGTGTAGACAGGGCCTATGGCTACACCTTC
many	TRBV20-1	TRBJ2-1	TRBD2	CSARDTSGIDEQFF	TGCAGTGCTAGAGATACTAGCGGGATCGATGAGCAGTTCTTC
many	TRBV6-5	TRBJ2-7	.	CASSYWRDTEQYF	TGTGCCAGCAGTTACTGGCGGGACACTGAGCAGTACTTC
few	TRBV15	TRBJ1-6	.	CATSRDRSSYNSPLHF	TGTGCCACCAGCAGAGATCGGAGCTCCTATAATTCACCCCTCCACTTT
.	TRBV7-9	TRBJ1-6	.	CASGLTASNSPLHF	TGTGCCAGCGGACTAACAGCTTCTAATTCACCCCTCCACTTT
.	TRBV12-3/TRBV12-4	TRBJ1-6	.	CASSWTALSYNSPLHF	TGTGCCAGCAGCTGGACAGCCCTCTCCTATAATTCACCCCTCCACTTT
few	TRBV5-1	TRBJ1-1	.	CASQQEVGVVAFF	TGCGCCAGCCAGCAGGAGGTAGGGGTCGTGGCTTTCTTT
few	TRBV18	TRBJ2-1	TRBD2	CASSSSGLASSYNEQFF	TGTGCCAGCTCATCTTCGGGACTAGCGAGCTCCTACAATGAGCAGTTCTTC
many	TRBV11-2	TRBJ2-4	.	CASSLGVAKNIQYF	TGCGCCAGCAGCTTAGGAGTAGCCAAAAACATTCAGTACTTC
few	TRBV10-3	TRBJ2-1	.	CAISQGWDNEQFF	TGTGCCATCAGTCAAGGTTGGGACAATGAGCAGTTCTTC
many	TRBV12-3/TRBV12-4	TRBJ2-5	.	CASSFGWGKETQYF	TGTGCCAGCAGTTTCGGGTGGGGTAAAGAGACCCAGTACTTC
many	TRBV28	TRBJ2-7	TRBD1	CASSSEDRGFPYEQYF	TGTGCCAGCAGTTCAGAGGACAGGGGGTTCCCCTACGAGCAGTACTTC
.	TRBV28	TRBJ2-1	.	CASSSRTLSQNNEQFF	TGTGCCAGCAGTAGCCGGACACTGAGCCAAAACAATGAGCAGTTCTTC
many	TRBV11-1	TRBJ2-5	.	CASSLTGTEETQYF	TGTGCCAGCAGTCTAACCGGGACGGAAGAGACCCAGTACTTC
many	TRBV11-2	TRBJ1-6	.	CASSSRVNSPLHF	TGTGCCAGCAGCTCTCGGGTGAATTCACCCCTCCACTTT